This entry describes one T cell receptor beta chain. Its antigen is unidentified. The CDR3 length is 14 residues. Germline V gene lookup returns CDR1 ENHRY and CDR2 SYGVKD. This specimen belongs to a study of T cells expressing NK-cell markers. Study information: Eight donors were sequenced, seven testing HCMV-seropositive and one testing seronegative. General study results and limits: In a handful of donors, dominant CD3+CD56+NKG2C+ clones formed about 1.0-7.5% of CD8+ cells. The same clonotypes also predominated in the CD3+CD56-NKG2C+ fraction of four donors.

cDNA encoding TCR beta was synthesized via 5'RACE template switching incorporating UMIs. From its re-call of the 5' RACE reads, TCRdb lists each CDR3 protein once, without DNA. The table for this sample gives some 280,000 distinct CDR3 sequences. Sequenced sample: blood T cells: a sorted CD56 or NKG2C T cell subset, CD4+ or CD8+ T cells, or bulk PBMC T cells (not recorded which). This TCR was recovered from a man younger than 35 in good health. The rearrangement links TRBV10-3 to TRBJ1-4. This chain's CDR3 is CAISERRGSEKLFF.